The 18 T cell receptor beta chains below all came from one sample that was sequenced in a study of CD8 T cells in Susac syndrome. With random hexamers, about 0.5 to 1 ug RNA was reverse transcribed. TCRdb fed the immunoSEQ multiplex PCR reads into MiXCR, producing one record per CDR3 protein. Counted here are 71,000 or so distinct CDR3 sequences, 90% to 95% occurring once; the ten biggest clones make up roughly 0.16%. The sample taken for sequencing was CD4+ T cells from PBMCs. The source is a human donor with Susac syndrome.

CDR3 loop: CASSYPPSTGDYGYTF. DNA for the CDR3: TGTGCCAGCAGTTACCCGCCTTCGACAGGGGACTATGGCTACACCTTC. This sequence joins TRBV6-2 or TRBV6-3 and TRBJ1-2; 8 bases align to TRBD1. The germline CDR1 and CDR2 sequences are MNHEY and SVGEGT. The CDR3 is 16 residues long. V was clipped by 2 bases and J by 3 bases; unmatched bases: 8.

The gene calls are TRBV27 and TRBJ1-2; D perhaps matches TRBD1 (5 bases). V gave up 5 bases and J gave up 4 bases, with 14 bases separating them. The CDR3 contains 14 residues. Germline V gives CDR1 MNHEY, CDR2 SMNVEV (reference sequence). The CDR3 protein is CASSTQGKGYGYTF. The CDR3 DNA sequence: TGTGCCAGCAGTACTCAGGGTAAAGGCTATGGCTACACCTTC.

About this clonotype itself: The junction departs from germline at one end; a sequencing error may be responsible. The chain couples TRBV28 to TRBJ1-2; D call uncertain. The germline V gene has CDR1 MDHEN and CDR2 SYDVKM. This CDR3 is built from 14 residues. The CDR3 loop is CASRLLGRIYGYTF. The CDR3 coding sequence is TGTGCCAGCAGATTATTAGGACGGATCTATGGCTACACCTTC.

The chain carries TRBV2 and TRBJ2-7; 13 bases agree with TRBD2. With V trimmed by 6 bases and J by 7 bases, 3 bases remained unmatched. The germline V gene encodes CDR1 SNHLY and CDR2 FYNNEI. The CDR3 is made up of 13 amino acids. This CDR3 reads CASRRTSGGEQYF. DNA of the CDR3: TGTGCCAGCAGAAGGACTAGCGGGGGTGAGCAGTACTTC.

This clonotype was seen only once. The chain employs TRBV4-1 and TRBJ2-7; a weak D match, TRBD1 (5 bases). Germline lookup yields CDR1 MGHRA and CDR2 YSYEKL. This CDR3 has 15 residues. V lost 0 bases, J lost 3 bases, and 12 bases lay in between. Here the CDR3 DNA reads TGCGCCAGCAGCCAAGATTGGTGGCAGGGCTACGAGCAGTACTTC. Its protein is CASSQDWWQGYEQYF.

This chain connects TRBV12-5 to TRBJ2-7; no clear D gene. The germline V and J ends were trimmed by 3 bases and 1 base, with 4 bases remaining between them. Germline-derived CDR1 and CDR2 are LGHNT and FRNRAP. CDR3 length: 12 amino acids. The CDR3 region is CASGFGSYEQYF. DNA of the CDR3: TGTGCTAGTGGTTTCGGTTCCTACGAGCAGTACTTC.

This chain uses TRBV7-9 with TRBJ2-1; D call uncertain. CDR1 is SEHNR, CDR2 FQNEAQ, per germline (reference sequence). CDR3 length: 12 residues. The V end was cut by 1 base, the J end by 8 bases, with 6 bases between. The CDR3 region has the DNA TGTGCCAGCAGCTTAGAGGGTCATGAGCAGTTCTTC. Residues: CASSLEGHEQFF. The full variable domain, completed using reference TRBV7-9 and TRBJ2-1, is DTGVSQNPRHKITKRGQNVTFRCDPISEHNRLYWYRQTLGQGPEFLTYFQNEAQLEKSRLLSDRFSAERPKGSFSTLEIQRTEQGDSAMYLCASSLEGHEQFFGPGTRLTVL.

The chain uses TRBV6-1 and TRBJ1-2; no firm D call. V lost 0 bases to trimming and J lost 4 bases, with 6 bases between them. This CDR3 has 13 amino acids. The germline V gene has CDR1 MNHNS and CDR2 SASEGT. CDR3 coding DNA: TGTGCCAGCAGTGAAGCGGGTATCTATGGCTACACCTTC. Its protein product is CASSEAGIYGYTF.

The chain combines TRBV5-1 with TRBJ1-1; 7 bases agree with TRBD1. CDR1 and CDR2 (germline): SGHRS, YFSETQ. V dropped 2 bases and J dropped 0; count of bases not matched to a gene: 4. The CDR3 spans 15 residues. The CDR3 sequence is CASSFLTGMNTEAFF. The CDR3 nucleotides read TGCGCCAGCAGCTTCCTGACAGGGATGAACACTGAAGCTTTCTTT.

The chain uses TRBV2 and TRBJ1-6; TRBD1 matches 7 bases. This CDR3 has 17 amino acids. V was pared by 4 bases and J by 3 bases, with 9 bases of the junction left unmatched. Germline V CDR1 and CDR2: SNHLY, FYNNEI. The CDR3 reads CASSVSSAGGYNSPLHF. CDR3 in DNA: TGTGCCAGCAGTGTTAGTTCGGCAGGGGGCTATAATTCACCCCTCCACTTT.

V is TRBV20-1 and J is TRBJ2-3; D may correspond to TRBD1 or TRBD2 (5 bases each). CDR1 is DFQATT, CDR2 SNEGSKA, per germline (reference sequence). CDR3 length equals 14 residues. Deletions cut 6 bases from V and 7 bases from J, with 20 bases between. CDR3 loop: CSAGGSGLINTQYF. The CDR3 nucleotides are TGCAGTGCCGGCGGGTCAGGGTTGATAAATACGCAGTATTTT.

The V gene is TRBV10-3, the J gene TRBJ2-7; D is unclear. V was clipped by 2 bases and J by 0 bases, with 5 bases between them. The V gene's germline CDR1 is ENHRY and CDR2 SYGVKD. The CDR3 consists of 13 residues. In nucleotides, the CDR3 is TGTGCCATCAGTGAGCCGAGCTCCTACGAGCAGTACTTC. This sequence encodes CAISEPSSYEQYF.

The genes are TRBV4-3 and TRBJ1-2; maybe TRBD1 (6 bases). V gave up 0 bases and J gave up 5 bases, with 16 bases separating them. CDR1 is LGHNA and CDR2 is YSLEER in the germline V gene. The CDR3 sequence is 16 residues long. CDR3 residues: CASSQDVGARGYGYTF. DNA of the CDR3: TGCGCCAGCAGCCAAGATGTGGGGGCGCGGGGGTATGGCTACACCTTC.

The chain recombines TRBV4-2 with TRBJ1-2; D possibly corresponds to TRBD1 (6 bases). V lost 3 bases to trimming and J lost 8 bases, with 16 bases between them. This CDR3 is built from 14 residues. Germline CDR1 is LGHNA and CDR2 is YNFKEQ. The CDR3 region has the DNA TGTGCCAGCAGCCAGAGGGGACAAGGGGACGGCTACACCTTC. It yields the protein CASSQRGQGDGYTF.

The chain carries TRBV5-1 and TRBJ2-5; TRBD1 matches at 8 bases. The CDR3 spans 14 residues. The V gene end was trimmed by 2 bases and the J gene end by 5 bases; junction bases not matched to a gene: 5. Germline V gene data show CDR1 as SGHRS and CDR2 as YFSETQ. CDR3 region: CASSLPTGVETQYF. The CDR3 DNA reads TGCGCCAGCAGCTTACCGACAGGGGTCGAGACCCAGTACTTC. The full variable domain, with the rest looked up from reference TRBV5-1 and TRBJ2-5, is KAGVTQTPRYLIKTRGQQVTLSCSPISGHRSVSWYQQTPGQGLQFLFEYFSETQRNKGNFPGRFSGRQFSNSRSEMNVSTLELGDSALYLCASSLPTGVETQYFGPGTRLLVL.

The chain carries TRBV25-1 and TRBJ2-6; D call uncertain. V was trimmed by 1 base and J by 2 bases, leaving 12 bases between them. This CDR3 is built from 17 residues. In germline, CDR1 is MGHDK, CDR2 SYGVNS. CDR3: CASSESRFTPGANVLTF. Written as DNA, the CDR3 is TGTGCCAGCAGTGAATCGAGGTTTACCCCTGGGGCCAACGTCCTGACTTTC.

The V gene is TRBV30, the J gene TRBJ1-2; a possible D gene is TRBD1 (5 bases). The CDR3 consists of 12 residues. Trimming removed 5 bases from V and 2 bases from J, with 9 bases in between. Germline V gene lookup returns CDR1 GTSNPN and CDR2 SVGIG (reference sequence). The CDR3 DNA is TGTGCCTGGGGGGCAGGGAACTATGGCTACACCTTC. This codes for CAWGAGNYGYTF.

The chain uses TRBV18 and TRBJ2-7; possible D gene TRBD1, 5 bases. With 0 bases removed from V and 0 bases from J, the gap between germline ends came to 15 bases. This CDR3 comprises 17 residues. CDR1 KGHSH and CDR2 LQKENI come from the germline V gene. CDR3 in DNA: TGTGCCAGCTCACCACCAGGGTGGGGCCCGAACTCCTACGAGCAGTACTTC. It is translated as CASSPPGWGPNSYEQYF.